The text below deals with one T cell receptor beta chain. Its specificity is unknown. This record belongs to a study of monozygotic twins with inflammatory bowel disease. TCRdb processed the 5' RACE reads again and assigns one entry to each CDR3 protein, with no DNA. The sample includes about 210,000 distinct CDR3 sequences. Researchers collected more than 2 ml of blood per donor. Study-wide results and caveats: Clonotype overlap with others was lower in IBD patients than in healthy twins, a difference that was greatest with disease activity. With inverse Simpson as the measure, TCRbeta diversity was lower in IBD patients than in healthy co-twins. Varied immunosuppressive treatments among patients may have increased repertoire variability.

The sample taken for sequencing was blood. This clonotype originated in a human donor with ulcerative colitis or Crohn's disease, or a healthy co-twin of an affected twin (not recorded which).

The CDR3 region is CASRGGTGRTDTQYF. The genes are TRBV12-3 or TRBV12-4 and TRBJ2-3; TCRdb gives TRBD1 as the D gene, but with no DNA this cannot be confirmed. CDR3 size: 15 residues.